The T cell receptor (beta chain) under discussion was sequenced for a study of T cells in Graves' hyperthyroidism and ophthalmopathy. The wider study: Peripheral blood was collected at initial diagnosis, before any treatment.

The CDR3 has 15 amino acids. CDR1 is KGHDR and CDR2 is SFDVKD in the germline V gene. V was clipped by 2 bases and J by 1 base, with 11 bases between them. Study conclusions and caveats: The authors' 13 V-J model separated ophthalmopathy from stable hyperthyroidism. Clonotypes that were expanded in thyroid above 0.001 mostly appeared in blood too.

The sample holds many counts of this clonotype. Its antigen is still unknown. A roughly 9.7 ml volume of fresh peripheral blood provided the PBMCs. Researchers amplified the TCR beta CDR3 regions from RNA transcripts. TCR CDR3 underwent first-round RT-PCR with the HTBI primer set. TCRdb used MiXCR to reprocess the multiplex PCR reads, holding one entry per CDR3 protein. The top ten clones hold less than 45% of a sample with more than 300,000 distinct CDR3 sequences, approximately 17% of them seen once. The TCR sequence derives from a man younger than 30 with Graves' ophthalmopathy. Material for sequencing was blood. The V and J genes are TRBV24-1 and TRBJ2-7; D remains ambiguous. The CDR3 loop reads CATSDSPGRSYEQYF. Here the CDR3 DNA reads TGTGCCACCAGTGATTCCCCGGGCAGGTCCTACGAGCAGTACTTC.